This TCR beta chain was observed in a study of cytomegalovirus exposure and HLA in healthy donors. About the research overall: Genotyping showed about 80% of roughly 400 donors falling in the Caucasian-associated ancestry cluster.

PCR was performed using 60 Vbeta and 13 Jbeta primers. Repertoires were generated with immunoSEQ multiplex PCR, while TCRdb's copy carries only in-frame clones and drops some. This sample has 150,000 to 200,000 clones, with less than 90% found just once. Comments on this clone: The antigen remains unidentified.

Study conclusions and caveats: Common viral pathogens seemed, in a later analysis, to connect with several of the most significant clusters. Highly shared variants forming one cluster were likely a sequencing artifact.

Germline values: CDR1 SGHRS, CDR2 YFSETQ. Trimming took off 1 base at V and 6 bases at J, with 12 bases between the two ends. This CDR3 comprises 14 residues. The clonotype comes from a girl aged 10 to 17 in good health and CMV-seropositive. The chain has TRBV5-1 and TRBJ2-3, with D perhaps matching TRBD2 (6 bases). Source material: PBMCs. CDR3 sequence: CASSLPDRGDTQYF. The CDR3 nucleotides read TGCGCCAGCAGCTTGCCTGACCGGGGGGATACGCAGTATTTT.